Sequencing of this T cell receptor beta chain was carried out in a study of blood T cell repertoires in COVID-19. Per the germline V gene, CDR1 is SEHNR and CDR2 is FQNEAQ (reference sequence). The CDR3 covers 13 residues. Trimming removed 2 bases at V and 6 bases at J, with 9 bases between. Sequencing was performed with immunoSEQ multiplex PCR; in TCRdb, only in-frame clones are kept and a portion is missing. The sample carries about 200,000 clones, around 90% recorded once. The specimen sequenced was PBMCs or T cells enriched from blood (not recorded which). The V call is TRBV7-9, the J call TRBJ2-3; D unclear. This clonotype was sampled from a woman under 30 who had recovered from COVID-19. Written as DNA, the CDR3 is TGTGCCAGCAGCTTATTCGAGAGGGATACGCAGTATTTT. This sequence encodes CASSLFERDTQYF.